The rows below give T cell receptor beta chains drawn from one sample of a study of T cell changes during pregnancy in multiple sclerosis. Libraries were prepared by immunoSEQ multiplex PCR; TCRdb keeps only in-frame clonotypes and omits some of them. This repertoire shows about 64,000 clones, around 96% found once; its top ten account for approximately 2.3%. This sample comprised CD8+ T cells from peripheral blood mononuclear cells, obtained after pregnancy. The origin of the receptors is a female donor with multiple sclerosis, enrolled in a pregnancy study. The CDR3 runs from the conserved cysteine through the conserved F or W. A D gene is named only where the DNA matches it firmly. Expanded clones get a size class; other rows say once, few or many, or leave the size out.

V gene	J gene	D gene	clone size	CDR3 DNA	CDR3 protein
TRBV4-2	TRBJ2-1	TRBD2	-	TGTGCCAGCAGCCAAGATACTGAGGCCGGGACTAGCGGGAGTTGGCCCTACAATGAGCAGTTCTTC	CASSQDTEAGTSGSWPYNEQFF
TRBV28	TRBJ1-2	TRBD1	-	TGTGCCAGCAGTTTATACAGGGGGAGGCAAGATGGCTACACCTTC	CASSLYRGRQDGYTF
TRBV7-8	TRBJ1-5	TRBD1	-	TGTGCCAGCAGAAGACAGGGGCCGAGTCAGCCCCAGCATTTT	CASRRQGPSQPQHF
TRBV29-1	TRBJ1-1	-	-	TGCAGCGTTATAGTGACTGAAGCTTTCTTT	CSVIVTEAFF
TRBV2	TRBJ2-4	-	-	TGTGCCAGCAGTGAAGCGCTTGTGGGAGGCCTAGCCAAAAACATTCAGTACTTC	CASSEALVGGLAKNIQYF
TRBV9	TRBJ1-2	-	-	TGTGCCAGCGAGGGGACTAGTGGCTACACCTTC	CASEGTSGYTF
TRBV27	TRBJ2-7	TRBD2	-	TGTGCCAGCAGTTTATCGGCTAGCGGGAGGCCTGTTGGGTACGAGCAGTACTTC	CASSLSASGRPVGYEQYF
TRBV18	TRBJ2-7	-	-	TGTGCCAGCTCACTGGCGTACTTC	CASSLAYF
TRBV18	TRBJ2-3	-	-	TGTGCCAGCTCACCCGAGGACTCGGGCACAGATACGCAGTATTTT	CASSPEDSGTDTQYF
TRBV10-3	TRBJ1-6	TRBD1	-	TGTGCCATCAGGGGACAGGCAAATAATTCACCCCTCCACTTT	CAIRGQANNSPLHF
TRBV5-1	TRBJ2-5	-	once	TGCGCCAGCAGCTTGCCCGACCCCGGGGAGACCCAGTACTTC	CASSLPDPGETQYF
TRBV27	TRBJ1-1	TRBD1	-	TGTGCCACCTGGACAGGGGGAAACACTGAAGCTTTCTTT	CATWTGGNTEAFF
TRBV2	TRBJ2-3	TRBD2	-	TGTGCCAGCCGGGCTAGCGGGAGAGGGACAGATACGCAGTATTTT	CASRASGRGTDTQYF
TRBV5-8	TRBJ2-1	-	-	TGTGCCAGCAGCTTTGTAGCGGCGCCGGCTAATGAGCAGTTCTTC	CASSFVAAPANEQFF
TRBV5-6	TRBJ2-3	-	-	TGTGCCAGCAGCGAACAGGGATCAGATACGCAGTATTTT	CASSEQGSDTQYF
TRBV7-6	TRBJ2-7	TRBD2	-	TGTGCCAGCAGCTCTAGCGGGATAGGGTACGAGCAGTACTTC	CASSSSGIGYEQYF
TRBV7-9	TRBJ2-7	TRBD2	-	TGTGCCAGCAGCCCCAGCGGGAGTGGCGAGCAGTACTTC	CASSPSGSGEQYF
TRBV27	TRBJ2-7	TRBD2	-	TGTGCCAGCAGGGGAACCGGGACTAGCGGGTACGAGCAGTACTTC	CASRGTGTSGYEQYF
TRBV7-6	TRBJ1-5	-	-	TGTGCCAGCGCCGAGGGATTTGGCAATCAGCCCCAGCATTTT	CASAEGFGNQPQHF
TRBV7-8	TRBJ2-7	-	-	TGTGCCAGCACCATAAATAGTGGGGGGGAGCAGTACTTC	CASTINSGGEQYF